The 18 T cell receptor beta chains below were found in one sample sequenced in a study of T cell responses to AZD1222 COVID-19 vaccine. The repertoire was sequenced with immunoSEQ multiplex PCR; TCRdb's copy has only in-frame clones and lacks some. The sample has 150,000 or so clones, about 92% seen once. The sample was peripheral blood, taken on day 0 of AZD1222 vaccination. Receptor source: an adult in good health.

The chain has TRBV4-2 and TRBJ2-3; 7 bases are a match to TRBD2. J was trimmed by 2 bases and V by 5 bases; bases with no gene match: 10. Germline V gene data show CDR1 as LGHNA and CDR2 as YNFKEQ. The CDR3 sequence is 16 residues long. As DNA, the CDR3 is TGTGCCAGCAGCTTCCCAAGCGGGGTGCCCACAGATACGCAGTATTTT. It codes for CASSFPSGVPTDTQYF.

The gene calls are TRBV7-2 and TRBJ2-1; possible D gene TRBD2, 5 bases. CDR3 length equals 13 residues. The V gene's germline CDR1 is SGHTA and CDR2 FQGNSA. Trimming left V 5 bases short and J 4 bases short, with 9 bases between. The CDR3 bases are TGTGCCAGCAGCCGCCCGGGGTACAATGAGCAGTTCTTC. Translated: CASSRPGYNEQFF.

DNA for the CDR3: TGTGCCAGCAGTGGATCGGGTGATGGCTACACCTTC. This codes for CASSGSGDGYTF. V is TRBV12-3 or TRBV12-4 and J is TRBJ1-2; D unresolved. The length of the CDR3 is 12 residues. V was shortened by 5 bases and J by 6 bases, with 10 bases between the two germline ends.

The rearrangement uses TRBV24-1 and TRBJ2-7, with D tentatively TRBD1 (5 bases). CDR1 is KGHDR, CDR2 SFDVKD, per germline. The CDR3 covers 14 residues. The ends were cut back, 3 bases at V and 2 bases at J, with 10 bases in the middle. CDR3 in DNA: TGTGCCACCAGTGATCTGACAGCTCCCTACGAGCAGTACTTC. It specifies CATSDLTAPYEQYF.

The J gene is TRBJ2-7, the V gene TRBV19; TRBD1 agrees at 8 bases. The CDR3 has 14 residues. Germline V lookup: CDR1 LNHDA, CDR2 SQIVND (reference sequence). Losses at the gene ends were 4 bases for V and 6 bases for J; bases not matched to a gene: 8. CDR3 sequence (DNA): TGTGCCAGTAGTAATCGGGCAGGGGGCGGCGAGCAGTACTTC. Translated, it gives CASSNRAGGGEQYF.

This chain joins TRBV5-5 and TRBJ2-7; no definite D call. The CDR3 spans 14 residues. Trimming took 0 bases from V and 0 from J, leaving 7 bases between them. Germline V gives CDR1 SGHKS, CDR2 YYEKEE (reference sequence). CDR3 residues: CASSLVPSSYEQYF. The CDR3 nucleotides read TGTGCCAGCAGCTTGGTTCCTAGCTCCTACGAGCAGTACTTC.

This rearrangement joins TRBV5-1 to TRBJ2-3; 7 nucleotides align to TRBD1. From germline, CDR1 is SGHRS and CDR2 YFSETQ. The J segment lost 2 bases and the V segment lost 4 bases, leaving 10 bases of the junction unmatched. CDR3 length: 16 residues. CDR3 coding DNA: TGCGCCAGCAGCACGCGGACAGGCCTGATCACAGATACGCAGTATTTT. It yields the protein CASSTRTGLITDTQYF.

This clone was seen once. The rearrangement uses TRBV28 and TRBJ1-2; 8 bases are shared with TRBD1. This CDR3 has 18 amino acids. J lost 0 bases, V lost 4 bases, and 13 bases had no gene match. Germline CDR1 reads MDHEN; CDR2 reads SYDVKM. In nucleotides, the CDR3 is TGTGCCAGCAGTTCGGCCGGGACAGGAGCCTATACTAACTATGGCTACACCTTC. Translated: CASSSAGTGAYTNYGYTF.

V is TRBV29-1 and J is TRBJ1-4, with D maybe TRBD1 (6 bases). Trimming pared 3 bases from V and 8 bases from J, leaving 10 bases between. Germline V lookup: CDR1 SQVTM, CDR2 ANQGSEA. This CDR3 has 12 amino acids. CDR3 protein: CSVDSGDEKLFF. The DNA of the CDR3 is TGCAGCGTTGATTCAGGGGACGAAAAACTGTTTTTT.

This chain's CDR3 is CASSYSKGTPSYEQYF. The CDR3 region has the DNA TGTGCCAGCAGTTACTCGAAGGGGACACCCTCCTACGAGCAGTACTTC. This chain joins TRBV6-5 and TRBJ2-7; tentative D call: TRBD1 (6 bases). CDR1 MNHEY and CDR2 SVGAGI come from the germline V gene. Trimming stripped 0 bases from V and 0 bases from J, with 12 bases between. This CDR3 region has 16 residues.

V and J are TRBV21-1 and TRBJ1-2; the table names TRBD1, a call not compared with the DNA. TRBV21-1 is a recognized pseudogene. The CDR3 has 15 residues. CDR3 nucleotide sequence: TGTGCCAGCAGCAGATTTCCCTCAGCTAACTATGGCTACACCTTC. It codes for CASSRFPSANYGYTF.

The rearrangement uses TRBV7-3 and TRBJ2-3, with 9 bases matching TRBD1. V lost 2 bases, J lost 12 bases, and 9 bases stayed unmatched. Germline CDR1 reads SGHTA; CDR2 reads FQGTGA. The CDR3 has 14 residues. The CDR3 region is CASSLVGGQGSQYF. CDR3 bases: TGTGCCAGCAGCTTAGTAGGGGGACAGGGCAGCCAGTATTTT.

This clone was counted a few times. CDR3 sequence: CASSLVRGRTEAFF. In DNA, the CDR3 is TGTGCCAGCAGCTTGGTTAGGGGGCGGACTGAAGCTTTCTTT. The chain couples TRBV5-5 to TRBJ1-1; 7 nucleotides line up with TRBD1. CDR3 length equals 14 residues. Losses at the gene ends were 0 bases for V and 5 bases for J; bases not matched to a gene: 4. From germline, CDR1 is SGHKS and CDR2 YYEKEE (reference sequence).

The chain has TRBV29-1 and TRBJ1-4; 8 bases align to TRBD1. Losses at the gene ends were 5 bases for V and 8 bases for J; bases not matched to a gene: 7. This CDR3 region has 13 residues. Germline V gene lookup returns CDR1 SQVTM and CDR2 ANQGSEA. DNA of the CDR3: TGCAGCGTTACCGGGACAGGATCCGAAAAACTGTTTTTT. This sequence encodes CSVTGTGSEKLFF.

The CDR3 loop reads CASSYVQQGTEQYF. The CDR3, as DNA: TGTGCCAGCAGTTACGTCCAACAGGGCACCGAGCAGTACTTC. The V call is TRBV6-6, the J call TRBJ2-7; D may be TRBD1 (6 bases). V lost 2 bases, J lost 6 bases, and 14 bases lay in between. Germline CDR1 MNHNY, CDR2 SVGAGI (reference sequence). The CDR3 length is 14 residues.

V usage is TRBV27 and J usage is TRBJ2-7; TRBD1 matches at 8 bases. The length of the CDR3 is 14 residues. CDR1 and CDR2 (germline): MNHEY, SMNVEV (reference sequence). V shed 6 bases, J shed 3 bases, and the junction held 7 bases outside the gene matches. CDR3 residues: CASSPRQGFYEQYF. CDR3 nucleotide sequence: TGTGCCAGCAGCCCCCGACAGGGGTTCTACGAGCAGTACTTC.

The rearrangement links TRBV7-8 to TRBJ1-2; D is perhaps TRBD1 (5 bases). Between the trimmed V and J ends, which lost 1 base and 5 bases, there was a span of 11 bases. This CDR3 has 14 residues. Germline CDR1 SGHVS, CDR2 FQNEAQ. The CDR3: CASSLGDRGYGYTF. The CDR3 DNA reads TGTGCCAGCAGCTTAGGGGACCGAGGGTATGGCTACACCTTC. The entire variable domain, with the rest obtained from reference TRBV7-8 and TRBJ1-2, is as follows: GAGVSQSPRYKVAKRGQDVALRCDPISGHVSLFWYQQALGQGPEFLTYFQNEAQLDKSGLPSDRFFAERPEGSVSTLKIQRTQQEDSAVYLCASSLGDRGYGYTFGSGTRLTVV.

The rearrangement links TRBV7-8 to TRBJ1-5; possible D gene TRBD1, 6 bases. V was pared by 1 base and J by 2 bases, with 15 bases between. This CDR3 is 17 amino acids long. The germline CDR1 and CDR2 sequences are SGHVS and FQNEAQ. The CDR3 here is CASSLGQARVGNQPQHF. DNA for the CDR3: TGTGCCAGCAGCTTAGGACAGGCCCGAGTAGGCAATCAGCCCCAGCATTTT.